This T cell receptor (beta chain) appears in the sequencing data of a study of CD8 T cells in ankylosing spondylitis. Researchers built TCR beta libraries using quantitative 5'-RACE with molecular barcodes. TCRdb processed the 5' RACE reads anew with MiXCR; each CDR3 protein has one entry. The data hold roughly 470,000 distinct CDR3 sequences, with about 25% observed a single time. Study-level findings and limits: A motif of roughly eight highly homologous TCR beta variants was seen as apparently characteristic of ankylosing spondylitis blood.

Turning to this clonotype: What it recognizes is unknown.

Sequencing was performed on blood, either unsorted or a sorted T cell fraction (not recorded which). This clonotype originated in a male donor with ankylosing spondylitis.

In nucleotides, the CDR3 is TGTGCCAGCAGCTGGGGACAGGGAAAAAGTAGCGGGGAGCTGTTTTTT. Its translation is CASSWGQGKSSGELFF. The chain has TRBV11-3 and TRBJ2-2; 9 bases map to TRBD1. The CDR3 runs to 16 residues. Per the germline V gene, CDR1 is SGHNT and CDR2 is YENEEA. Losses at the gene ends were 4 bases for V and 7 bases for J; bases not matched to a gene: 10. The variable domain in full, completed from reference TRBV11-3 and TRBJ2-2, reads EAGVVQSPRYKIIEKKQPVAFWCNPISGHNTLYWYLQNLGQGPELLIRYENEEAVDDSQLPKDRFSAERLKGVDSTLKIQPAELGDSAVYLCASSWGQGKSSGELFFGEGSRLTVL.